These T cell receptor beta chains were read from a single sample in a study of CXCR3-negative and CXCR3-positive naive CD8 T cells. One entry per CDR3 protein, without DNA, is what TCRdb gives after re-calling the 5' RACE reads. The sample table includes fewer than 6,500 distinct CDR3 sequences. Sequencing was carried out using naive CXCR3+ CD8+ T cells from blood. These receptors all come from a human donor in good health. Some clones in this sample may be carry-over from other donors' samples. CDR3s include the opening cysteine and the closing phenylalanine or tryptophan. Expanded clones get a size class; other rows say once, few or many, or leave the size out.

j_call: TRBJ2-1
v_call: TRBV29-1
clone_size: medium-sized
cdr3_aa: CSVEGGSYNEQFF

j_call: TRBJ2-3
v_call: TRBV4-2
clone_size: -
cdr3_aa: CASSQVLWADTQYF

j_call: TRBJ2-7
v_call: TRBV9
clone_size: medium-sized
cdr3_aa: CASSVDWASGIDEQYF